This TCR beta chain derives from a study of T-cell memory formation after mild COVID-19. Germline V gives CDR1 LGHNA, CDR2 YSLEER. V lost 3 bases and J lost 0, with 8 bases in between. The CDR3 consists of 14 residues. Ten or more counts support this clonotype. TCRdb re-analysed the 5' RACE reads in MiXCR, keeping a single row per CDR3 protein. The table lists about 340,000 distinct CDR3 sequences, roughly 15% of them singletons. This receptor was obtained from a man aged 18-30 years who had mild COVID-19 (a few samples of this study predate the infection). Cell type and time point are not known. The chain recombines TRBV4-3 with TRBJ2-5, with D tentatively TRBD1 (6 bases). Sequenced material: PBMCs or a T cell subset sorted from them (not recorded which). The CDR3 spells CASSQGTYQETQYF. Written as DNA, the CDR3 is TGCGCCAGCAGCCAGGGGACATACCAAGAGACCCAGTACTTC.